A few counts support the clone carrying this T cell receptor beta chain. The antigen remains undetermined. This sample is drawn from a study of regulatory T cells in long-lasting Graves disease. Study information: Antithyroid drugs had been taken under 3 months by newly diagnosed Graves' patients.

Germline V gene data show CDR1 as GTSNPN and CDR2 as SVGIG (reference sequence). CDR3 size: 15 residues. Trimming took 0 bases from V and 5 from J, leaving 14 bases between them. Broader study findings: Newly diagnosed Graves' patients exceeded persistent ones in TCR diversity.

With iRepertoire HTBI primers and Arm-PCR of CDR3 regions, TCR beta libraries were built. TCRdb re-derived calls from the multiplex PCR reads in MiXCR, one entry per CDR3 protein. In the table there are 560,000 or so distinct CDR3 sequences, around 16% of which are singletons. The time point denotes: newly diagnosed GD, antithyroid drugs for less than 3 months. The TCR library was made from RNA that had been extracted from PBMCs in TRIzol. A further study also used this sample, focusing on T cells in Graves' hyperthyroidism and ophthalmopathy. In that study: Newly diagnosed hyperthyroidism patients aged 18 to 65 years had disease lasting under 2 months. First-round RT-PCR targeting the TCR CDR3 was performed with the HTBI primer set.

Here the sequenced sample was peripheral blood mononuclear cells (PBMCs), taken at new diagnosis, from a patient treated with antithyroid drugs. The receptor comes from a man aged 18 to 29 with Graves disease. This chain connects TRBV30 to TRBJ1-5; D remains ambiguous. This CDR3 reads CAWSVPGLIDQPQHF. Written as DNA, the CDR3 is TGTGCCTGGAGTGTACCGGGATTGATCGATCAGCCCCAGCATTTT.